A single sample is the source of the 13 T cell receptor beta chains below, sequenced in a study of blood T cell repertoires in COVID-19. Sequencing used immunoSEQ multiplex PCR; TCRdb keeps in-frame clones, though not all of them. Among about 130,000 clones listed, almost 70% were seen once. Sequencing used peripheral blood. Receptors were obtained from a woman in her sixties or seventies with acute or convalescent COVID-19.

This CDR3 is CASSFRTDTGELFF. The CDR3 DNA follows: TGTGCCAGCAGCTTCCGAACAGACACCGGGGAGCTGTTTTTT. The chain uses TRBV13 and TRBJ2-2; D gene uncertain. Trimming took off 3 bases at V and 3 bases at J, with 8 bases between the two ends. CDR3 length: 14 amino acids. CDR1 is PRHDT and CDR2 is FYEKMQ in the germline V gene (reference sequence).

The chain has TRBV13 and TRBJ2-2; TRBD1 aligns across 7 bases. V trimming: 5 bases; J trimming: 3 bases; junction bases outside the gene matches: 3. Looked up from germline, CDR1 is PRHDT and CDR2 is FYEKMQ (reference sequence). This CDR3 is built from 14 residues. CDR3 in DNA: TGTGCCAGCAGCCGGACAGGTTACACCGGGGAGCTGTTTTTT. Translation gives CASSRTGYTGELFF.

This chain connects TRBV20-1 to TRBJ2-1, with 7 bases identical to TRBD2. The V gene end was trimmed by 3 bases and the J gene end by 5 bases; junction bases not matched to a gene: 10. This CDR3 has 15 amino acids. CDR1 and CDR2 (germline): DFQATT, SNEGSKA (reference sequence). The chain's CDR3 is CSASDAVRGDNEQFF. The CDR3, as DNA: TGCAGTGCTAGTGATGCGGTTCGGGGGGACAATGAGCAGTTCTTC.

The genes are TRBV4-3 and TRBJ1-2; D not resolved. Germline-derived CDR1 and CDR2 are LGHNA and YSLEER. CDR3 length: 14 amino acids. Between the trimmed V and J ends, which lost 0 bases and 4 bases, there was a span of 9 bases. The CDR3 is CASSQESRLYGYTF. In DNA form, the CDR3 reads TGCGCCAGCAGCCAAGAATCGAGACTCTATGGCTACACCTTC.

The V call is TRBV5-6, the J call TRBJ1-2; 9 bases are shared with TRBD1. This CDR3 has 16 amino acids. Germline CDR1 is SGHDT and CDR2 is YYEEEE. V was clipped by 4 bases and J by 7 bases; unmatched bases: 14. CDR3: CASSTIRDREGSGYTF. The CDR3 nucleotides are TGTGCCAGCAGCACAATAAGGGACAGGGAGGGCTCTGGCTACACCTTC.

This clone was seen a handful of times. The chain carries TRBV15 and TRBJ2-2; the D gene is possibly TRBD1 (6 bases). Trimming removed 4 bases at V and 2 bases at J, with 11 bases between. The length of the CDR3 is 15 residues. The germline V gene encodes CDR1 LNHNV and CDR2 YYDKDF (reference sequence). The CDR3 loop reads CATSNDRLNTGELFF. For the CDR3, the DNA is TGTGCCACCAGCAACGACAGGTTAAACACCGGGGAGCTGTTTTTT.

DNA of the CDR3: TGTGCCAGCAGTGAATGGACAGTTGATTCACCCCTCCACTTT. This codes for CASSEWTVDSPLHF. V gene TRBV2 combines with J gene TRBJ1-6, with D possibly matching TRBD1 (6 bases). Germline CDR1 is SNHLY and CDR2 is FYNNEI. V gave up 2 bases and J gave up 8 bases, with 10 bases separating them. This CDR3 has 14 amino acids.

The rearrangement uses TRBV7-9 and TRBJ2-7; tentatively, D is TRBD1 (6 bases). The ends were cut back, 1 base at V and 4 bases at J, with 11 bases in the middle. The CDR3 covers 14 residues. Germline lookup yields CDR1 SEHNR and CDR2 FQNEAQ (reference sequence). The CDR3 DNA sequence: TGTGCCAGCAGCTTAGGTTTTACAGGGTACGAGCAGTACTTC. This encodes CASSLGFTGYEQYF. The entire variable domain, with the rest obtained from reference TRBV7-9 and TRBJ2-7, is as follows: DTGVSQNPRHKITKRGQNVTFRCDPISEHNRLYWYRQTLGQGPEFLTYFQNEAQLEKSRLLSDRFSAERPKGSFSTLEIQRTEQGDSAMYLCASSLGFTGYEQYFGPGTRLTVT.

CDR3: CASSNGLAGARGTGELFF. DNA for the CDR3: TGTGCCAGCAGCAACGGACTAGCGGGGGCCAGGGGCACCGGGGAGCTGTTTTTT. This chain joins TRBV6-2 or TRBV6-3 and TRBJ2-2; 13 positions agree with TRBD2. The CDR3 runs 18 residues. After removal of 6 bases from V and 4 bases from J, the junction contained 11 bases not matched to a gene. Germline lookup yields CDR1 MNHEY and CDR2 SVGEGT.

V and J are TRBV2 and TRBJ1-5, with 7 bases identical to TRBD1. In germline, CDR1 is SNHLY, CDR2 FYNNEI. V dropped 4 bases and J dropped 3; count of bases not matched to a gene: 3. This CDR3 comprises 14 residues. CDR3 nucleotide sequence: TGTGCCAGCAGTGCCGACAGGGCCAATCAGCCCCAGCATTTT. Protein: CASSADRANQPQHF.

CDR3 bases: TGCGCCAGCAGCCTAAACACAGATACGCAGTATTTT. This translates into CASSLNTDTQYF. This rearrangement joins TRBV5-1 to TRBJ2-3, with unresolved D. Germline-derived CDR1 and CDR2 are SGHRS and YFSETQ. This CDR3 is built from 12 residues. Trimming pared 4 bases from V and 2 bases from J, leaving 5 bases between.

This clone was observed many times. V usage is TRBV4-3 and J usage is TRBJ2-1; 12 bases map to TRBD2. Germline trimming cut 2 bases from V and 7 bases from J; bases unmatched to any gene: 6. The CDR3 covers 16 residues. Germline loops: CDR1 LGHNA, CDR2 YSLEER. Written as DNA, the CDR3 is TGCGCCAGCAGCCAAACTCTAGCGGGGGGGCGTAATGAGCAGTTCTTC. Encoded protein: CASSQTLAGGRNEQFF.

This chain connects TRBV29-1 to TRBJ1-2, with a weak D call TRBD1 (5 bases). Trimming pared 0 bases from V and 3 bases from J, leaving 8 bases between. CDR1 and CDR2 (germline): SQVTM, ANQGSEA. The CDR3 is made up of 13 amino acids. The CDR3 region is CSVEDAGYYGYTF. Here the CDR3 DNA reads TGCAGCGTTGAAGACGCAGGGTACTATGGCTACACCTTC. Filled out from reference TRBV29-1 and TRBJ1-2, the complete variable domain reads SAVISQKPSRDICQRGTSLTIQCQVDSQVTMMFWYRQQPGQSLTLIATANQGSEATYESGFVIDKFPISRPNLTFSTLTVSNMSPEDSSIYLCSVEDAGYYGYTFGSGTRLTVV.